This paragraph covers one T cell receptor beta chain sequence. A much larger clone sits a single nucleotide away, making a read error possible. Looked up from germline, CDR1 is LNHNV and CDR2 is YYDKDF (reference sequence). The CDR3 is 15 amino acids. Primers used in a second PCR of about 6 to 11 cycles were a sample-barcoded 5' primer and a J-beta primer mix. One entry per CDR3 protein, called by TCRdb with MiXCR from the 5' RACE reads. The sample lists fewer than 900,000 distinct CDR3 sequences; about 42% were seen once. These data belong to a study of blood T cells in healthy people across ages. This receptor was identified in a woman aged 55-75 years in good health. The V gene is TRBV15, the J gene TRBJ2-4; D remains ambiguous. The J call may be in error: the DNA end matches TRBJ2-7 better. Sample: blood. CDR3 in amino acids: CATSRDHGSSHEQYF. CDR3 coding DNA: TGTGCCACCAGCAGAGATCATGGCAGCTCCCACGAGCAGTACTTC.